The 14 T cell receptor beta chains below all came from one sample that was sequenced in a study of cytomegalovirus exposure and HLA in healthy donors. PCR employed 60 Vbeta and 13 Jbeta primers. Some clones are missing from TCRdb's copy, which holds only in-frame ones; the method was immunoSEQ multiplex PCR. The table lists about 150,000 clones, roughly 64% of them singletons. The sample consisted of PBMCs. Receptor source: a woman aged 25 to 39 in good health and CMV-seropositive.

The genes are TRBV30 and TRBJ2-3; the D gene is possibly TRBD2 (7 bases). The CDR3 covers 14 residues. Germline-derived CDR1 and CDR2 are GTSNPN and SVGIG (reference sequence). V was trimmed by 4 bases and J by 5 bases, leaving 16 bases between them. The CDR3 spells CAWNWGGQRDTQYF. CDR3 bases: TGTGCCTGGAATTGGGGGGGCCAGAGAGATACGCAGTATTTT.

The chain combines TRBV5-1 with TRBJ1-2; possibly TRBD1 for D (5 bases). V was cut by 2 bases and J by 8 bases, with 16 bases left in between. The germline CDR1 and CDR2 sequences are SGHRS and YFSETQ. The CDR3 totals 14 residues. DNA for the CDR3: TGCGCCAGCAGCTTTGCGACAGCCCCTTGGGGCTACACCTTC. This gives the protein CASSFATAPWGYTF.

V and J are TRBV28 and TRBJ1-1, with TRBD1 as a possible D gene (5 bases). The CDR3 runs to 12 residues. Germline lookup yields CDR1 MDHEN and CDR2 SYDVKM. Trimming left V 6 bases short and J 5 bases short, with 10 bases between. Written as DNA, the CDR3 is TGTGCCAGCAGATCCCAGGGAACTGAAGCTTTCTTT. Encoded protein: CASRSQGTEAFF.

The CDR3 protein is CASSKRLAKNIQYF. In DNA form, the CDR3 reads TGTGCCAGCAGCAAGCGGTTAGCCAAAAACATTCAGTACTTC. The chain uses TRBV7-2 and TRBJ2-4, with TRBD2 as a possible D gene (5 bases). This CDR3 has 14 amino acids. Germline V gene data show CDR1 as SGHTA and CDR2 as FQGNSA. V lost 5 bases to trimming and J lost 0 bases, with 8 bases between them. Supplemented by reference TRBV7-2 and TRBJ2-4, the full variable domain reads GAGVSQSPSNKVTEKGKDVELRCDPISGHTALYWYRQSLGQGLEFLIYFQGNSAPDKSGLPSDRFSAERTGGSVSTLTIQRTQQEDSAVYLCASSKRLAKNIQYFGAGTRLSVL.

The table lists this clone with a few counts. This sample includes further DNA sequences coding for the same CDR3. The J gene is TRBJ2-7, the V gene TRBV4-1; possible D gene TRBD2, 5 bases. The V gene lost 0 bases and the J gene lost 4 bases, with 7 bases spanning the gap. The length of the CDR3 is 13 residues. Germline CDR1 is MGHRA and CDR2 is YSYEKL. The CDR3 here is CASSQDSGYEQYF. The DNA for the CDR3 is TGCGCCAGCAGCCAAGATTCGGGGTACGAGCAGTACTTC.

The V and J genes are TRBV5-6 and TRBJ2-3; the D is unclear. Germline V lookup: CDR1 SGHDT, CDR2 YYEEEE. V was clipped by 3 bases and J by 6 bases, with 20 bases between them. The CDR3 extends over 16 amino acids. The CDR3 loop is CASSSLRTEPRDTQYF. The CDR3, as DNA: TGTGCCAGCAGCTCCCTACGTACCGAACCGCGGGATACGCAGTATTTT.

The chain joins TRBV11-1 to TRBJ1-4; 8 bases agree with TRBD1. V shed 6 bases and J 5 bases; nucleotides not matched to a gene: 8. CDR1 SGHAT and CDR2 FQDESV come from the germline V gene (reference sequence). CDR3 size: 15 residues. CDR3 coding DNA: TGTGCCAGCAGTTTGGGGACAGGTCGGAATGAAAAACTGTTTTTT. It codes for CASSLGTGRNEKLFF.

This clone occurred a few times. V gene TRBV6-5 combines with J gene TRBJ1-2, with D possibly being TRBD1 (5 bases). The CDR3 sequence is 13 residues long. Germline V CDR1 and CDR2: MNHEY, SVGAGI. V lost 6 bases and J lost 8, with 16 bases in between. The CDR3 is CASSPGGERGYTF. The CDR3 DNA reads TGTGCCAGCAGCCCGGGGGGGGAAAGAGGCTACACCTTC.

This chain connects TRBV4-1 to TRBJ1-2; possible D gene TRBD1, 6 bases. Looked up from germline, CDR1 is MGHRA and CDR2 is YSYEKL. V lost 0 bases to trimming and J lost 4 bases, with 15 bases between them. The CDR3 contains 16 residues. The CDR3 region is CASSQESWQGIYGYTF. For the CDR3, the DNA is TGCGCCAGCAGCCAAGAGAGTTGGCAGGGGATCTATGGCTACACCTTC.

The chain employs TRBV2 and TRBJ2-5, with 7 positions matching TRBD1. Trimming cost V 8 bases and J 7 bases; bases outside gene matches: 7. Germline V gene lookup returns CDR1 SNHLY and CDR2 FYNNEI. This CDR3 contains 12 residues. Here the CDR3 DNA reads TGTGCCAGCCTGAAGGGACAGACGACCCAGTACTTC. It translates to CASLKGQTTQYF.

The chain carries TRBV29-1 and TRBJ1-2; 7 bases align to TRBD1. The CDR3 has 13 amino acids. V trimming: 6 bases; J trimming: 6 bases; junction bases outside the gene matches: 10. Germline assignment: CDR1 SQVTM and CDR2 ANQGSEA. CDR3 loop: CSVRDRVVNGYTF. CDR3 sequence (DNA): TGCAGCGTGCGTGACAGGGTGGTTAATGGCTACACCTTC.

This clone was counted only a few times. The chain recombines TRBV7-8 with TRBJ1-2; no reliable D call. Trimming removed 6 bases from V and 0 bases from J, with 17 bases in between. The CDR3 is 16 amino acids. Germline-derived CDR1 and CDR2 are SGHVS and FQNEAQ. The CDR3 region is CASSPGSLLSNYGYTF. CDR3 bases: TGTGCCAGCAGTCCAGGATCTTTGCTGTCTAACTATGGCTACACCTTC.

The J gene is TRBJ2-7, the V gene TRBV4-2; 7 bases fit TRBD2. The CDR3 contains 16 residues. Germline CDR1 reads LGHNA; CDR2 reads YNFKEQ. V gave up 1 base and J gave up 1 base; unmatched junction bases: 7. CDR3 protein: CASSQGIGLDSYEQYF. CDR3 DNA: TGTGCCAGCAGCCAAGGAATAGGACTAGATTCCTACGAGCAGTACTTC.

The V call is TRBV19, the J call TRBJ2-4; 7 bases are shared with TRBD1. The CDR3 contains 16 residues. V was clipped by 6 bases and J by 1 base; unmatched bases: 9. Germline V gene data show CDR1 as LNHDA and CDR2 as SQIVND (reference sequence). The CDR3 region has the DNA TGTGCCAGTAGATTTTCCGGGACAGCTGCCAAAAACATTCAGTACTTC. Amino acids: CASRFSGTAAKNIQYF.